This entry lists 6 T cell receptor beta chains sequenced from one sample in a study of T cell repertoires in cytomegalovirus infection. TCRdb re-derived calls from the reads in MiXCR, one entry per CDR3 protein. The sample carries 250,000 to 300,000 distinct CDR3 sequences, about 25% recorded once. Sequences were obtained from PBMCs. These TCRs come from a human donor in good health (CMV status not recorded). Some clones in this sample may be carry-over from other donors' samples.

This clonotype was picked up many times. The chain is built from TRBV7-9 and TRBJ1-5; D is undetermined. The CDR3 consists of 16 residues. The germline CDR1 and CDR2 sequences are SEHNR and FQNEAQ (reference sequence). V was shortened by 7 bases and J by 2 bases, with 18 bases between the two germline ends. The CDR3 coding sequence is TGTGCCAGCATGAGCACTCTCGAGGTAGGCAATCAGCCCCAGCATTTT. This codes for CASMSTLEVGNQPQHF.

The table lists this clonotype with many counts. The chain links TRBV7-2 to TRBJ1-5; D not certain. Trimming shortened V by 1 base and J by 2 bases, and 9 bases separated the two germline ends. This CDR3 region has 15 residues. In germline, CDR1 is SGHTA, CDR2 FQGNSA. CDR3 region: CASSLDVGGNQPQHF. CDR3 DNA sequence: TGTGCCAGCAGCTTAGACGTCGGGGGCAATCAGCCCCAGCATTTT.

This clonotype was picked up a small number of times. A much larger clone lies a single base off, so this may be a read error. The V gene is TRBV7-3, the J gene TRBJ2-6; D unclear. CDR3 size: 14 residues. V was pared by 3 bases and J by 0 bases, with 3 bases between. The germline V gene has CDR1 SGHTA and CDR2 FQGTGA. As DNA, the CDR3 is TGTGCCAGCAGCTTGACCTCTGGGGCCAACGTCCTGACTTTC. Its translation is CASSLTSGANVLTF.

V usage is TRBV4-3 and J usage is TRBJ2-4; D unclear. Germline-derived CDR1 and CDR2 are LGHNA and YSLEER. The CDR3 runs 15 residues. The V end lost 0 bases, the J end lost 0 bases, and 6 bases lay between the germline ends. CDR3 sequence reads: CASSQDGLAKNIQYF. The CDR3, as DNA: TGCGCCAGCAGCCAAGACGGGCTAGCCAAAAACATTCAGTACTTC.

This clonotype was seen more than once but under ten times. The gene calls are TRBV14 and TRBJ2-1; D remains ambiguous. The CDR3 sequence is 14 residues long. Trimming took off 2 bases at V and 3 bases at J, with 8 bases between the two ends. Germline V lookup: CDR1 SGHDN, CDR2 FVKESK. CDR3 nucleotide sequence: TGTGCCAGCAGCCAAACGACGTTCTACAATGAGCAGTTCTTC. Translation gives CASSQTTFYNEQFF.

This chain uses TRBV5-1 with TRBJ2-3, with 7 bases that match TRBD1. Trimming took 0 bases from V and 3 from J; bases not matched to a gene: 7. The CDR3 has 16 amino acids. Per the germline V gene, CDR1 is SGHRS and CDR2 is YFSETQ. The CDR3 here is CASSLVLRGRTDTQYF. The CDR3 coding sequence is TGCGCCAGCAGCTTGGTATTAAGGGGGCGAACAGATACGCAGTATTTT.